This T cell receptor (beta chain) was captured in a study of shared clonotypes between healthy human individuals. Measured with immunoSEQ multiplex PCR; TCRdb has only the in-frame clones, and not every one. The repertoire holds about 1.5 million clones, roughly 96% seen once, with roughly 1.2% in the top ten. V gave up 1 base and J gave up 4 bases; unmatched junction bases: 13. The CDR3 covers 20 residues. From germline, CDR1 is SNHLY and CDR2 FYNNEI. The TCR was taken from a young man in good health. The chain carries TRBV2 and TRBJ2-2, with 12 bases lining up with TRBD2. The sequencing input was naive CD4+ T cells sorted from blood. Subset: CD45RA+ positively selected. DNA for the CDR3: TGTGCCAGCAGTGAAGTAAAGGGACTAGCGGGTTATCAGAGCACCGGGGAGCTGTTTTTT. Translation: CASSEVKGLAGYQSTGELFF. The complete variable domain, with remaining parts taken from reference TRBV2 and TRBJ2-2, reads EPEVTQTPSHQVTQMGQEVILRCVPISNHLYFYWYRQILGQKVEFLVSFYNNEISEKSEIFDDQFSVERPDGSNFTLKIRSTKLEDSAMYFCASSEVKGLAGYQSTGELFFGEGSRLTVL.